Included here is one T cell receptor beta chain sequence, with context. The V end lost 6 bases, the J end lost 12 bases, and 18 bases lay between the germline ends. This CDR3 has 13 amino acids. Preparation of the unsorted libraries drew on 2 million PBMCs stored at -80 C. This record comes from a study of neurological immune-mediated disorders. The cDNA was generated by 5'RACE with 10-nucleotide random UMIs. A single record per CDR3 protein comes from TCRdb applying MiXCR to the 5' RACE reads. The sample carries roughly 88,000 distinct CDR3 sequences, around 3.5% recorded once. This TCR came from a woman aged 45-59 years with multiple sclerosis. Sequencing was performed on PBMCs. The genes are TRBV12-3 or TRBV12-4 and TRBJ1-3; D is undetermined. CDR3: CASSRSDGKNIYF. The CDR3 nucleotides read TGTGCCAGCAGCCGCTCAGATGGAAAAAACATATATTTT.